The entry that follows covers one T cell receptor (beta chain) sequence. Expressed TCRB transcripts were sequenced because the entire RNA isolate underwent reverse transcription. This table comes from immunoSEQ multiplex PCR, and its TCRdb copy is limited to in-frame clones, with some not included. Among 810,000 or so clones, roughly 17% were seen once, and the ten largest hold 0.023%. The source of the sample is a study of beta chain features in type 1 diabetes. With 3 bases clipped from V and 4 bases from J, the junction kept 7 bases outside the gene matches. Germline loops: CDR1 LGHNA, CDR2 YNFKEQ. CDR3 length: 17 amino acids.

The chain carries TRBV4-2 and TRBJ2-3; 13 positions match TRBD2. Sequenced material: naive CD4+ T cells from blood. The TCR was taken from a woman in her late teens or twenties in good health. The CDR3 spells CASSHSLAGGGSDTQYF. CDR3 DNA: TGTGCCAGCAGCCACTCACTAGCGGGAGGGGGCTCAGATACGCAGTATTTT.